The present TCR beta chain was sequenced within a study of control samples from healthy donors and cancer patients. The data were produced by immunoSEQ multiplex PCR, yet TCRdb's version contains in-frame clones alone and is incomplete. The table records some 95,000 clones, around 90% of them present only once. The clonotype originates from a human donor in good health. The donor label of this sample is uncertain. The sequenced sample was blood.

The CDR3 reads CASSQSTGRKDNSPLHF. The CDR3 coding sequence is TGTGCCAGCTCACAATCGACAGGGAGAAAAGATAATTCACCCCTCCACTTT. The chain uses TRBV18 and TRBJ1-6; 7 bases agree with TRBD1. From germline, CDR1 is KGHSH and CDR2 LQKENI. With 4 bases clipped from V and 5 bases from J, the junction kept 11 bases outside the gene matches. The CDR3 has 17 residues. Together with reference TRBV18 and TRBJ1-6, the CDR3 gives the full variable domain: NAGVMQNPRHLVRRRGQEARLRCSPMKGHSHVYWYRQLPEEGLKFMVYLQKENIIDESGMPKERFSAEFPKEGPSILRIQQVVRGDSAAYFCASSQSTGRKDNSPLHFGNGTRLTVT.